The TCR beta chain described here comes from a study of CD8 T cells in ankylosing spondylitis (TCRdb year 2017). With regard to the full study: To find TCR variants linked to disease, the study profiled T cell receptor beta repertoires in ankylosing spondylitis patients and healthy donors. The whole study cohort included over a hundred healthy donors and 20 to 30 ankylosing spondylitis patients. Peripheral blood was sampled, and synovial fluid was also collected from ankylosing spondylitis patients.

Sequencing took place on an Illumina HiSeq 2500. Quantitative 5'-RACE with molecular barcodes was used to prepare TCR beta libraries. As for the authors' bioinformatics: Disease-linked TCR variants were identified with a new computational method built on a probabilistic model of VDJ rearrangement. The public reads were reanalyzed by TCRdb: fastp trimming at Q25, MiXCR alignment, in-frame beta chains only. Each CDR3 protein gets just one entry, which takes the most common genes and DNA from the rows behind it. The V and J calls and clone size are TCRdb's, not the authors'. The sample yields 200,000 or so distinct CDR3 sequences; around 13% were counted once. The ten top clones hold approximately 10% of the sample. Clipping removes 7 bases from V and 0 bases from J, with 7 as the unmatched junction base count. Via the germline V gene (reference sequence), CDR1 is LNHDA and CDR2 SQIVND. Measured from the cysteine to the phenylalanine, the CDR3 is 15 residues long. Left in the record is the CDR3 DNA by itself, 45 bases read in frame from the first base.

This clonotype was observed at least ten times. Its binding antigen is unknown. No base qualities exist here, and no much larger clone lies one base off it. Study-wide conclusions, independent of this receptor: The disease-linked clones were reported as significantly enriched in matched synovial fluid samples from ankylosing spondylitis patients. A CD8+ phenotype was shown by the disease-linked clones, which were found at relatively low frequencies in peripheral blood. Some motif variants had previously been reported in the synovial fluid and blood of reactive arthritis patients, which suggests shared mechanisms of disease initiation. Blood from ankylosing spondylitis patients appeared to be characterized by a TCR beta motif made up of about 8 highly homologous amino acid variants.

The specimen sequenced was blood, either unsorted or a sorted T cell fraction (not recorded which). This sequence originates from a female donor with ankylosing spondylitis or in good health (not recorded which). Here the chain combines TRBV19 and TRBJ1-1, and 8 bases in between align with TRBD1. The base sequence is TGTGCCAGTATTACGCAGGGGGCTTTGAACACTGAAGCTTTCTTT. Its protein reads: CASITQGALNTEAFF.